A selection of T cell receptor beta chains follows, all from one sample in a study of early T cells in non-severe SARS-CoV-2 infection. TCRdb re-called the 5' RACE reads through MiXCR, storing one row per CDR3 protein. The sample shows approximately 70,000 distinct CDR3 sequences, approximately 10% of them seen only once. The sample was whole blood, taken at baseline. These receptors were taken from an adult who was a healthcare worker with PCR-confirmed SARS-CoV-2 infection or an uninfected control (not recorded which). The CDR3 runs from the conserved cysteine through the conserved F or W. The D gene is left open where the match is weak. Expanded clones are given a class, and other clones once, few, many or no size at all.

v_call: TRBV7-9
cdr3_length: 16
clone_size: -
j_call: TRBJ2-3
d_call: -
cdr3_nt: TGTGCCAGCAGCTTAGGTCAGCAGGGTACAACAGATACGCAGTATTTT
cdr3_aa: CASSLGQQGTTDTQYF

v_call: TRBV7-2
cdr3_length: 15
clone_size: many
j_call: TRBJ2-3
d_call: -
cdr3_nt: TGTGCCAGCAGCTTATGGGCGGGGAGCACAGATACGCAGTATTTT
cdr3_aa: CASSLWAGSTDTQYF

v_call: TRBV7-3
cdr3_length: 15
clone_size: few
j_call: TRBJ2-1
d_call: -
cdr3_nt: TGTGCCAGCAGCTTGATGGGGGCTGCTTACAATGAGCAGTTCTTC
cdr3_aa: CASSLMGAAYNEQFF

v_call: TRBV20-1
cdr3_length: 13
clone_size: few
j_call: TRBJ1-6
d_call: -
cdr3_nt: TGCAGCGCCAGAGGGGCACTAAATTCACCCCTCCACTTT
cdr3_aa: CSARGALNSPLHF

v_call: TRBV19
cdr3_length: 17
clone_size: -
j_call: TRBJ2-1
d_call: -
cdr3_nt: TGTGCCAGTAGCCCATCCAGGACGGGGAGCTCCTACAATGAGCAGTTCTTC
cdr3_aa: CASSPSRTGSSYNEQFF

v_call: TRBV7-3
cdr3_length: 16
clone_size: few
j_call: TRBJ2-2
d_call: -
cdr3_nt: TGTGCCAGCAGTCGCCAGGGGTCCAAGAACACCGGGGAGCTGTTTTTT
cdr3_aa: CASSRQGSKNTGELFF

v_call: TRBV12-3/TRBV12-4
cdr3_length: 15
clone_size: -
j_call: TRBJ2-6
d_call: -
cdr3_nt: TGTGCCAGCAGTTTCGGGAGCTCTGGGGCCAACGTCCTGACTTTC
cdr3_aa: CASSFGSSGANVLTF

v_call: TRBV12-3/TRBV12-4
cdr3_length: 13
clone_size: -
j_call: TRBJ1-1
d_call: -
cdr3_nt: TGTGCCAGCAGTTTCCATAAAAGGCCTGAAGCTTTCTTT
cdr3_aa: CASSFHKRPEAFF

v_call: TRBV10-3
cdr3_length: 13
clone_size: -
j_call: TRBJ2-2
d_call: TRBD2
cdr3_nt: TGTGCCACCCGACTAGCGGGAAACGGGGAGCTGTTTTTT
cdr3_aa: CATRLAGNGELFF

v_call: TRBV5-1
cdr3_length: 14
clone_size: few
j_call: TRBJ2-3
d_call: -
cdr3_nt: TGCGCCAGCAGCGGGGGTCGTCTCACAGATACGCAGTATTTT
cdr3_aa: CASSGGRLTDTQYF

v_call: TRBV11-3
cdr3_length: 13
clone_size: many
j_call: TRBJ2-2
d_call: -
cdr3_nt: TGTGCCAGCAGCTTACTCAACACCGGGGAGCTGTTTTTT
cdr3_aa: CASSLLNTGELFF

v_call: TRBV25-1
cdr3_length: 13
clone_size: few
j_call: TRBJ2-5
d_call: -
cdr3_nt: TGTGCCAGCAGTGGTGACTGGCAAGAGACCCAGTACTTC
cdr3_aa: CASSGDWQETQYF

v_call: TRBV19
cdr3_length: 14
clone_size: few
j_call: TRBJ2-7
d_call: TRBD2
cdr3_nt: TGTGCCAGTAGTATGGTAGCGGGAATGTACGAGCAGTACTTC
cdr3_aa: CASSMVAGMYEQYF

v_call: TRBV12-3/TRBV12-4
cdr3_length: 14
clone_size: few
j_call: TRBJ2-3
d_call: -
cdr3_nt: TGTGCCAGCAGTTCAACAGGATTATCAGATACGCAGTATTTT
cdr3_aa: CASSSTGLSDTQYF

v_call: TRBV7-2
cdr3_length: 15
clone_size: -
j_call: TRBJ2-7
d_call: TRBD1
cdr3_nt: TGTGCCAGCAGCTTATCGGGGACAGGGACCCACGAGCAGTACTTC
cdr3_aa: CASSLSGTGTHEQYF

v_call: TRBV29-1
cdr3_length: 13
clone_size: many
j_call: TRBJ2-1
d_call: -
cdr3_nt: TGCAGCACCCGGACGAGCTCCTACAATGAGCAGTTCTTC
cdr3_aa: CSTRTSSYNEQFF

v_call: TRBV9
cdr3_length: 16
clone_size: many
j_call: TRBJ2-3
d_call: -
cdr3_nt: TGTGCCAGCAGCGCCAACATCGGGCTAGATCCCGGTACGCAGTATTTT
cdr3_aa: CASSANIGLDPGTQYF

v_call: TRBV9
cdr3_length: 13
clone_size: -
j_call: TRBJ1-1
d_call: -
cdr3_nt: TGTGCCAGCAGCCCCCGGGAGGGCACTGAAGTTTTCTTT
cdr3_aa: CASSPREGTEVFF

v_call: TRBV5-5
cdr3_length: 14
clone_size: -
j_call: TRBJ2-5
d_call: -
cdr3_nt: TGTGCCAGCAGCCGGGTCGGCACAAGAGAGACCCAGTACTTC
cdr3_aa: CASSRVGTRETQYF

v_call: TRBV12-3/TRBV12-4
cdr3_length: 15
clone_size: -
j_call: TRBJ2-7
d_call: TRBD1
cdr3_nt: TGTGCCAGCAGTTTATCCAGGGGGCGCACGTACGAGCAGTACTTC
cdr3_aa: CASSLSRGRTYEQYF

v_call: TRBV10-3
cdr3_length: 12
clone_size: -
j_call: TRBJ1-5
d_call: -
cdr3_nt: TGTGCCACGCGGGGGACGCATCAGCCCCAGCATTTT
cdr3_aa: CATRGTHQPQHF

v_call: TRBV19
cdr3_length: 14
clone_size: few
j_call: TRBJ2-3
d_call: TRBD1
cdr3_nt: TGTGCCACTCGGGGGACAGGTCAGATCCATACGCAGTATTTT
cdr3_aa: CATRGTGQIHTQYF

v_call: TRBV25-1
cdr3_length: 14
clone_size: once
j_call: TRBJ1-3
d_call: TRBD1
cdr3_nt: TGTGCCAGCAGTGGGCCACAGGGGCGAAACACCATATATTTT
cdr3_aa: CASSGPQGRNTIYF

v_call: TRBV30
cdr3_length: 14
clone_size: many
j_call: TRBJ1-1
d_call: -
cdr3_nt: TGTGCCTGGATTCGGGCCCGAAGGGGGACTGAAGCTTTCTTT
cdr3_aa: CAWIRARRGTEAFF

v_call: TRBV7-6
cdr3_length: 15
clone_size: few
j_call: TRBJ2-7
d_call: TRBD1
cdr3_nt: TGTGCCAGCAGCTTGATGGACAGGGGTGAAAACGAGCAGTACTTC
cdr3_aa: CASSLMDRGENEQYF

v_call: TRBV28
cdr3_length: 15
clone_size: many
j_call: TRBJ2-7
d_call: -
cdr3_nt: TGTGCCAGCACCGACGCGGGGTTTATCTCCTACGAGCAGTACTTC
cdr3_aa: CASTDAGFISYEQYF

v_call: TRBV5-1
cdr3_length: 14
clone_size: few
j_call: TRBJ2-3
d_call: -
cdr3_nt: TGCGCCAGCAGCTTGGAGCGGCCCACAGATACGCAGTATTTT
cdr3_aa: CASSLERPTDTQYF

v_call: TRBV5-1
cdr3_length: 14
clone_size: few
j_call: TRBJ2-3
d_call: TRBD1
cdr3_nt: TGCGCCAGCAGCTCACAGGGGGGCACAGATACGCAGTATTTT
cdr3_aa: CASSSQGGTDTQYF

v_call: TRBV7-3
cdr3_length: 11
clone_size: few
j_call: TRBJ2-1
d_call: -
cdr3_nt: TGTGCCAGCAGCTTAGGATCTGAGCAGTTCTTC
cdr3_aa: CASSLGSEQFF

v_call: TRBV18
cdr3_length: 15
clone_size: many
j_call: TRBJ2-3
d_call: -
cdr3_nt: TGTGCCAGCTCACCATTGTACCAGATCACAGATACGCAGTATTTT
cdr3_aa: CASSPLYQITDTQYF

v_call: TRBV7-9
cdr3_length: 16
clone_size: -
j_call: TRBJ2-5
d_call: TRBD2
cdr3_nt: TGTGCCAGCAGCTTAAGTCCGGGACTAGCGGAAGAGACCCAGTACTTC
cdr3_aa: CASSLSPGLAEETQYF

v_call: TRBV5-1
cdr3_length: 13
clone_size: many
j_call: TRBJ2-5
d_call: -
cdr3_nt: TGCGCCAGCAGCCCGGGGGTGGAAGAGACCCAGTACTTC
cdr3_aa: CASSPGVEETQYF

v_call: TRBV20-1
cdr3_length: 13
clone_size: -
j_call: TRBJ2-3
d_call: -
cdr3_nt: TGCAGTGCGAGGTATACTAGCACAGATACGCAGTATTTT
cdr3_aa: CSARYTSTDTQYF

v_call: TRBV12-3/TRBV12-4
cdr3_length: 14
clone_size: -
j_call: TRBJ1-1
d_call: TRBD1
cdr3_nt: TGTGCCAGCAGTTCGACAGGGGCACTCCCTGAAGCTTTCTTT
cdr3_aa: CASSSTGALPEAFF

v_call: TRBV2
cdr3_length: 14
clone_size: -
j_call: TRBJ1-2
d_call: TRBD1
cdr3_nt: TGTGCCAGCAGTCATGCACAGGGGGGCTATGGCTACACCTTC
cdr3_aa: CASSHAQGGYGYTF

v_call: TRBV20-1
cdr3_length: 16
clone_size: many
j_call: TRBJ2-2
d_call: TRBD2
cdr3_nt: TGCAGTGCTCCCTCTAGCGGGGGGACGAACACCGGGGAGCTGTTTTTT
cdr3_aa: CSAPSSGGTNTGELFF

v_call: TRBV2
cdr3_length: 13
clone_size: -
j_call: TRBJ2-7
d_call: TRBD2
cdr3_nt: TGTGCCAGCAGTGATACTAGCGGGAGAAAGCGGTACTTC
cdr3_aa: CASSDTSGRKRYF

v_call: TRBV5-4
cdr3_length: 13
clone_size: many
j_call: TRBJ2-7
d_call: -
cdr3_nt: TGTGCCAGCAGCCCAGGGACAAACTACGAGCAGTACTTC
cdr3_aa: CASSPGTNYEQYF

v_call: TRBV19
cdr3_length: 16
clone_size: many
j_call: TRBJ1-6
d_call: TRBD1
cdr3_nt: TGTGCCAGTAGTGGAGGACAGGGGGCGGAAAATTCACCCCTCCACTTT
cdr3_aa: CASSGGQGAENSPLHF

v_call: TRBV20-1
cdr3_length: 16
clone_size: many
j_call: TRBJ2-1
d_call: TRBD1
cdr3_nt: TGCAGTGCTAGAGCACGGACAGGGGTAACCTACAATGAGCAGTTCTTC
cdr3_aa: CSARARTGVTYNEQFF

v_call: TRBV27
cdr3_length: 15
clone_size: few
j_call: TRBJ1-5
d_call: TRBD1
cdr3_nt: TGTGCCAGCAGTTGGCAGGGGGCCTACAATCAGCCCCAGCATTTT
cdr3_aa: CASSWQGAYNQPQHF

v_call: TRBV7-2
cdr3_length: 15
clone_size: few
j_call: TRBJ2-7
d_call: -
cdr3_nt: TGTGCCAGCAGCTTAGTAGTAGGACCGACCTACGAGCAGTACTTC
cdr3_aa: CASSLVVGPTYEQYF

v_call: TRBV3-1
cdr3_length: 16
clone_size: many
j_call: TRBJ2-1
d_call: -
cdr3_nt: TGTGCCAGCAGCTCACTGGGGGTAGGGTCCTACAATGAGCAGTTCTTC
cdr3_aa: CASSSLGVGSYNEQFF

v_call: TRBV9
cdr3_length: 16
clone_size: many
j_call: TRBJ2-5
d_call: TRBD1
cdr3_nt: TGTGCCAGCAGCGTAGGATGGGGCAGGGGGCACGAGACCCAGTACTTC
cdr3_aa: CASSVGWGRGHETQYF

v_call: TRBV7-3
cdr3_length: 16
clone_size: few
j_call: TRBJ2-3
d_call: TRBD2
cdr3_nt: TGTGCCAGCAGCCTCGGTAGACTAGCGGATACAGATACGCAGTATTTT
cdr3_aa: CASSLGRLADTDTQYF

v_call: TRBV20-1
cdr3_length: 14
clone_size: -
j_call: TRBJ1-6
d_call: TRBD1
cdr3_nt: TGCAGTGCCCCGGGACAGGGGATTTATTCACCCCTCCACTTT
cdr3_aa: CSAPGQGIYSPLHF

v_call: TRBV5-4
cdr3_length: 14
clone_size: -
j_call: TRBJ1-1
d_call: TRBD1
cdr3_nt: TGTGCCAGCAGCCAGGGGGGAATTGGTTATGAAGCTTTCTTT
cdr3_aa: CASSQGGIGYEAFF

v_call: TRBV6-2/TRBV6-3
cdr3_length: 15
clone_size: many
j_call: TRBJ1-1
d_call: -
cdr3_nt: TGTGCCAGCAGCTCCCTTAAAAGAGGAAACACTGAAGCTTTCTTT
cdr3_aa: CASSSLKRGNTEAFF

v_call: TRBV5-6
cdr3_length: 16
clone_size: many
j_call: TRBJ2-5
d_call: -
cdr3_nt: TGTGCCAGCAGCTTGGGCCGGGGGAGGATCCAAGAGACCCAGTACTTC
cdr3_aa: CASSLGRGRIQETQYF

v_call: TRBV27
cdr3_length: 13
clone_size: few
j_call: TRBJ2-7
d_call: -
cdr3_nt: TGTGCCAGCAGTTTACGGGCTTGGTACGAGCAGTACTTC
cdr3_aa: CASSLRAWYEQYF

v_call: TRBV5-1
cdr3_length: 15
clone_size: many
j_call: TRBJ1-3
d_call: TRBD1
cdr3_nt: TGCGCCAGCAGCTTGAGTACGGACAGGGGAAACACCATATATTTT
cdr3_aa: CASSLSTDRGNTIYF

v_call: TRBV11-1
cdr3_length: 14
clone_size: many
j_call: TRBJ2-4
d_call: TRBD1
cdr3_nt: TGTGCCAGCAGCTACCGGACAGGGATAGACATTCAGTACTTC
cdr3_aa: CASSYRTGIDIQYF